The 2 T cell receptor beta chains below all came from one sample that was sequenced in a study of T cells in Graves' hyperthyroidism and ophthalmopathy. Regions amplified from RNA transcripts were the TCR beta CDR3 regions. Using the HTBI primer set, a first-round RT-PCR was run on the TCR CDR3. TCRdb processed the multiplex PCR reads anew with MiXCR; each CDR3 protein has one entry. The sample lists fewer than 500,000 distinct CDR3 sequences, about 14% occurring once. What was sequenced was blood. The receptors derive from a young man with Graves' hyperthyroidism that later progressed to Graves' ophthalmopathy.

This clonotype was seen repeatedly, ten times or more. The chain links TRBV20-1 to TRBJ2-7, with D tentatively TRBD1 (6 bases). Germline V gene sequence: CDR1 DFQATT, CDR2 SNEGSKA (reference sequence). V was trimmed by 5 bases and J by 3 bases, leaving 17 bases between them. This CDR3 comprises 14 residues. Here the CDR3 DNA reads TGCAGTGCTGAAAAACGGCAGGGGCACTACGAGCAGTACTTC. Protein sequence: CSAEKRQGHYEQYF.

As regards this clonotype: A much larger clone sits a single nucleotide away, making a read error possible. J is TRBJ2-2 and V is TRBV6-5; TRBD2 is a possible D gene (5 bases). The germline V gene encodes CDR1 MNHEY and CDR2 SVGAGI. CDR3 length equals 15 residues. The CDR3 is CASSYADGSTGELLF. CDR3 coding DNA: TGTGCCAGCAGTTACGCTGATGGGAGCACCGGGGAGCTGCTTTTT.